A single sample gave rise to the 30 T cell receptor beta chains below, sequenced in a study of post-analysis software for immune sequencing data. General study results and limits: Compared with controls, patients had more of about 5 TRBV segments, including TRBV5-6, TRBV5-1 and TRBV20-1.

Antigens for these TCRs are unknown. Unique molecular identifiers had been added to the TCR beta cDNA libraries. One entry per CDR3 protein, called by TCRdb with MiXCR from the PCR reads. The sample yields about 200,000 distinct CDR3 sequences, approximately 30% seen once. Material for sequencing was blood. The receptors here all came from a girl under 18 with multiple sclerosis.

This clonotype was detected ten times or more. The rearrangement links TRBV20-1 to TRBJ1-6; a possible D gene is TRBD1 (5 bases). The CDR3 contains 14 residues. V lost 5 bases, J lost 10 bases, and 18 bases lay in between. CDR1 is DFQATT, CDR2 SNEGSKA, per germline (reference sequence). This CDR3 reads CSAPTGVLPSPLHF. In DNA form, the CDR3 reads TGCAGTGCTCCTACAGGCGTATTGCCCTCACCCCTCCACTTT.

This clonotype was recorded at least ten times. The chain joins TRBV5-1 to TRBJ2-7, with 8 nucleotides matching TRBD2. The CDR3 is 16 residues long. Unmatched junction bases numbered 7, after V lost 0 bases and J lost 2 bases. The germline gives CDR1 SGHRS, CDR2 YFSETQ. CDR3 in DNA: TGCGCCAGCAGCTTGGAGGGAGGCGGGAGGACCTACGAGCAGTACTTC. Amino acid sequence: CASSLEGGGRTYEQYF.

The CDR3, as DNA: TGTGCCAGCAGGTCAGGGGATTCACCCCTCCACTTT. Its protein product is CASRSGDSPLHF. The J gene is TRBJ1-6, the V gene TRBV3-1; maybe TRBD1 (6 bases). The CDR3 extends over 12 amino acids. Germline V lookup: CDR1 LGHDT, CDR2 YNNKEL (reference sequence). The V end was cut by 6 bases, the J end by 8 bases, with 8 bases between.

The chain uses TRBV6-2 or TRBV6-3 and TRBJ2-1; 9 nucleotides align to TRBD2. The J segment lost 5 bases and the V segment lost 6 bases, leaving 11 bases of the junction unmatched. Per germline, CDR1 MNHEY and CDR2 SVGEGT. This CDR3 comprises 16 residues. The DNA of the CDR3 is TGTGCCAGCAGCCTGCGAGGGACTAGCCGAGACAATGAGCAGTTCTTC. This gives the protein CASSLRGTSRDNEQFF.

This clonotype was found many times. The V call is TRBV10-3, the J call TRBJ1-6; D uncertain. Per germline, CDR1 ENHRY and CDR2 SYGVKD. The CDR3 totals 14 residues. The V and J ends lost 2 bases and 10 bases respectively, with 12 bases between them. The CDR3 nucleotides are TGTGCCATCAGTGAGACAGAGGGCCCATCACCCCTCCACTTT. The encoded protein is CAISETEGPSPLHF.

This clonotype was picked up many times. The rearrangement uses TRBV3-1 and TRBJ1-2; D is unclear. The CDR3 contains 13 residues. Trimming left V 2 bases short and J 4 bases short, with 8 bases between. Germline CDR1 and CDR2: LGHDT and YNNKEL (reference sequence). Written as DNA, the CDR3 is TGTGCCAGCAGCCAAACATTTAGCTATGGCTACACCTTC. Translation gives CASSQTFSYGYTF.

This clonotype turned up a few times. The chain employs TRBV24-1 and TRBJ2-1; D remains unclear. This CDR3 region has 15 residues. V was trimmed by 3 bases and J by 9 bases, leaving 17 bases between them. Germline-derived CDR1 and CDR2 are KGHDR and SFDVKD. The CDR3 protein is CATSDPQGPSGEQFF. The CDR3 DNA reads as TGTGCCACCAGTGATCCCCAAGGTCCCTCTGGTGAGCAGTTCTTC.

The chain recombines TRBV2 with TRBJ2-7, with 8 nucleotides matching TRBD2. Unmatched junction bases numbered 9, after V lost 4 bases and J lost 4 bases. Germline values: CDR1 SNHLY, CDR2 FYNNEI. This CDR3 contains 15 residues. Written as DNA, the CDR3 is TGTGCCAGCAGTGGGGAGCGGGAGTTCGGGTACGAGCAGTACTTC. Amino acid sequence: CASSGEREFGYEQYF.

This clonotype was picked up a small number of times. The chain has TRBV5-1 and TRBJ2-1; D is tentatively TRBD1 or TRBD2 (6 bases each). This CDR3 contains 15 residues. Germline CDR1 is SGHRS and CDR2 is YFSETQ. The germline V and J ends were trimmed by 6 bases and 0 bases, with 13 bases remaining between them. The CDR3 loop is CASKKGEASYNEQFF. The CDR3 nucleotides are TGCGCCAGCAAAAAGGGGGAGGCCTCCTACAATGAGCAGTTCTTC.

The chain couples TRBV20-1 to TRBJ2-4; D is unresolved. Near its end, the DNA agrees better with TRBJ2-7, so the J call may be wrong. The CDR3 covers 12 residues. Germline V CDR1 and CDR2: DFQATT, SNEGSKA (reference sequence). CDR3 protein: CSAREAVYEQYF. The CDR3 DNA reads TGCAGTGCTAGAGAGGCGGTCTACGAGCAGTACTTC.

This clonotype has just a few counts. V usage is TRBV25-1 and J usage is TRBJ1-2; D possibly corresponds to TRBD1 (5 bases). From germline, CDR1 is MGHDK and CDR2 SYGVNS. The CDR3 is 15 residues long. V lost 10 bases to trimming and J lost 5 bases, with 23 bases between them. This CDR3 is CATTTGRGGGYGYTF. The CDR3 DNA sequence: TGTGCCACGACTACGGGGAGGGGCGGTGGATATGGCTACACCTTC.

The chain links TRBV9 to TRBJ1-1; 7 nucleotides align to TRBD1. This CDR3 spans 17 amino acids. The germline V gene encodes CDR1 SGDLS and CDR2 YYNGEE. V dropped 5 bases and J dropped 1; count of bases not matched to a gene: 14. The CDR3 loop is CASRLATGTAENTEAFF. The CDR3 DNA reads as TGTGCCAGCAGGCTTGCTACGGGGACAGCCGAGAACACTGAAGCTTTCTTT.

The V gene is TRBV20-1, the J gene TRBJ2-7; 10 bases agree with TRBD2. The DNA end is a closer match to TRBJ2-5, so the J assignment may be wrong. Germline loops: CDR1 DFQATT, CDR2 SNEGSKA (reference sequence). This CDR3 spans 16 amino acids. As DNA, the CDR3 is TGCAGTGCTAGGGCTGGGCTAGCGGGAGTGGCGGAGACCCAGTACTTC. Amino acids: CSARAGLAGVAETQYF.

The genes are TRBV30 and TRBJ1-2; D remains unclear. This CDR3 spans 11 amino acids. Per germline, CDR1 GTSNPN and CDR2 SVGIG (reference sequence). The germline V and J ends were trimmed by 2 bases and 8 bases, with 9 bases remaining between them. The chain's CDR3 is CAWSWARGYTF. For the CDR3, the DNA is TGTGCCTGGAGTTGGGCACGGGGCTACACCTTC. Filled out from reference TRBV30 and TRBJ1-2, the complete variable domain reads SQTIHQWPATLVQPVGSPLSLECTVEGTSNPNLYWYRQAAGRGLQLLFYSVGIGQISSEVPQNLSASRPQDRQFILSSKKLLLSDSGFYLCAWSWARGYTFGSGTRLTVV.

Ten or more counts support this clonotype. The chain carries TRBV6-2 or TRBV6-3 and TRBJ2-3; TRBD2 matches 11 bases. The V segment lost 2 bases and the J segment 7 bases; nucleotides outside the gene matches: 5. This CDR3 has 15 residues. CDR1 is MNHEY, CDR2 SVGEGT, per germline. The CDR3 DNA reads TGTGCCAGCAGTTACGCGTCTAGCGGGAGGTATACGCAGTATTTT. It yields the protein CASSYASSGRYTQYF.

Turning to this clonotype: A much larger clonotype is one base distant, so this may be a read error. The chain is built from TRBV5-1 and TRBJ2-1; a weak D match, TRBD2 (5 bases). CDR1 and CDR2 from the germline V gene are SGHRS and YFSETQ. The CDR3 is made up of 15 amino acids. Trimming removed 4 bases at V and 11 bases at J, with 22 bases between. This chain's CDR3 is CASSHASHTWNKQFF. CDR3 coding DNA: TGCGCCAGCAGCCACGCTAGCCATACCTGGAATAAGCAGTTCTTC. Together with reference TRBV5-1 and TRBJ2-1, the CDR3 gives the full variable domain: KAGVTQTPRYLIKTRGQQVTLSCSPISGHRSVSWYQQTPGQGLQFLFEYFSETQRNKGNFPGRFSGRQFSNSRSEMNVSTLELGDSALYLCASSHASHTWNKQFFGPGTRLTVL.

The chain is built from TRBV5-1 and TRBJ1-5; TRBD1 aligns across 8 bases. The CDR3 extends over 14 amino acids. Trimming cost V 4 bases and J 3 bases; bases outside gene matches: 3. Germline loops: CDR1 SGHRS, CDR2 YFSETQ. CDR3 sequence reads: CASSAGGVNQPQHF. The CDR3 nucleotides read TGCGCCAGCAGCGCAGGGGGCGTCAATCAGCCCCAGCATTTT.

This clonotype was counted between two and nine times. This chain links TRBV28 with TRBJ1-1, with 7 bases identical to TRBD1. The CDR3 loop spans 12 amino acids. Germline assignment: CDR1 MDHEN and CDR2 SYDVKM. The V segment lost 5 bases and the J segment 3 bases; nucleotides outside the gene matches: 0. CDR3 sequence (DNA): TGTGCCAGCAGTGGGACAGACACTGAAGCTTTCTTT. Amino acids: CASSGTDTEAFF.

With respect to this clonotype: A read error may produce the germline difference seen at one junction end. The genes are TRBV5-1 and TRBJ2-7, with TRBD1 as a possible D gene (6 bases). The CDR3 covers 13 residues. CDR1 SGHRS and CDR2 YFSETQ come from the germline V gene. The CDR3: CTSSLAGQYEQYF. CDR3 nucleotides: TGCACCAGCAGCTTGGCAGGACAGTACGAGCAGTACTTC.

The chain employs TRBV6-1 and TRBJ2-4, with TRBD1 matching 7 bases. The trim removed 5 bases at V and 5 bases at J, leaving 3 bases unmatched. This CDR3 is 13 amino acids long. Germline V gene sequence: CDR1 MNHNS, CDR2 SASEGT. The CDR3 coding sequence is TGTGCCAGCAGTCCGGGACAGCAAAACATTCAGTACTTC. Translating it yields CASSPGQQNIQYF.

Many counts were recorded for this clonotype. The chain links TRBV7-2 to TRBJ1-4, with TRBD1 matching over 9 bases. This CDR3 contains 15 residues. The ends lost 5 bases at V and 7 bases at J; junction bases unmatched: 8. Germline-derived CDR1 and CDR2 are SGHTA and FQGNSA. CDR3 DNA: TGTGCCAGCAGCCCTAAGACAGGGGGAACTGAAAAACTGTTTTTT. It yields the protein CASSPKTGGTEKLFF.

This clonotype was seen only a few times. V is TRBV28 and J is TRBJ2-1; 9 bases line up with TRBD2. Trimming at V came to 6 bases and at J to 9 bases, leaving 3 bases not matched to a gene. The CDR3 is 12 amino acids. Germline-derived CDR1 and CDR2 are MDHEN and SYDVKM. This CDR3 reads CASRPTSGEQFF. DNA of the CDR3: TGTGCCAGCAGGCCGACTAGCGGTGAGCAGTTCTTC.

This clonotype was counted a few times. This chain uses TRBV19 with TRBJ2-5; 7 bases agree with TRBD2. Trimming took 7 bases from V and 3 from J; bases not matched to a gene: 2. The CDR3 is made up of 12 amino acids. The germline gives CDR1 LNHDA, CDR2 SQIVND (reference sequence). CDR3 coding DNA: TGTGCCAGTACCGGGAGGAAAGAGACCCAGTACTTC. Its translation is CASTGRKETQYF.

This clonotype was recorded a few times. The V and J genes are TRBV20-1 and TRBJ1-1, with a possible D match to TRBD1 (6 bases). Trimming pared 5 bases from V and 4 bases from J, leaving 14 bases between. Germline V gives CDR1 DFQATT, CDR2 SNEGSKA (reference sequence). The CDR3 extends over 13 amino acids. The CDR3 is CSAHDRSSTEAFF. The CDR3 DNA is TGCAGTGCTCACGACAGGTCCAGCACTGAAGCTTTCTTT.

V is TRBV20-1 and J is TRBJ2-7; the match to TRBD2 covers 9 bases. In germline, CDR1 is DFQATT, CDR2 SNEGSKA (reference sequence). The trim removed 0 bases at V and 2 bases at J, leaving 8 bases unmatched. The CDR3 loop spans 16 amino acids. CDR3 in amino acids: CSARERGLAGTYEQYF. In DNA form, the CDR3 reads TGCAGTGCTAGAGAAAGAGGGCTAGCGGGGACCTACGAGCAGTACTTC.

The table lists this clonotype with a few counts. The V and J genes are TRBV3-1 and TRBJ2-3, with D possibly matching TRBD1 (5 bases). The CDR3 runs 14 residues. Deletions cut 2 bases from V and 2 bases from J, with 8 bases between. Germline assignment: CDR1 LGHDT and CDR2 YNNKEL (reference sequence). The CDR3 reads CASSQRGSTDTQYF. CDR3 nucleotide sequence: TGTGCCAGCAGCCAAAGGGGATCCACAGATACGCAGTATTTT.

Only a few counts were recorded for this clonotype. V is TRBV28 and J is TRBJ1-1, with D possibly being TRBD1 (6 bases). Germline CDR1 reads MDHEN; CDR2 reads SYDVKM. The CDR3 runs 10 residues. V was clipped by 6 bases and J by 8 bases, with 7 bases between them. For the CDR3, the DNA is TGTGCCAGCAGCGACAGGGAAGCTTTCTTT. Translating it yields CASSDREAFF.

Comment on this clonotype: One junction end does not reproduce the germline sequence, and a read error may be involved. J is TRBJ1-4 and V is TRBV20-1; D may be TRBD1 (6 bases). There are 12 residues in the CDR3. Germline-derived CDR1 and CDR2 are DFQATT and SNEGSKA (reference sequence). The CDR3 coding sequence is TGCAGTGCTAGGGACAGTAATGAAAATCTGTTTTTT. Protein sequence: CSARDSNENLFF.

This clonotype was counted between two and nine times. V and J are TRBV9 and TRBJ1-2; unclear D gene. The V and J ends lost 2 bases and 4 bases respectively, with 12 bases between them. CDR3 size: 14 residues. In germline, CDR1 is SGDLS, CDR2 YYNGEE. The CDR3 spells CASSVSPNTYGYTF. CDR3 coding DNA: TGTGCCAGCAGCGTTTCTCCTAACACCTATGGCTACACCTTC.

This clonotype has ten or more counts. This chain links TRBV6-4 with TRBJ2-1; a weak D match, TRBD2 (7 bases). CDR1 is MRHNA, CDR2 SNTAGT, per germline. Trimming left V 4 bases short and J 8 bases short, with 18 bases between. This CDR3 region has 15 residues. CDR3 region: CASSGGGAPPHEQFF. The CDR3, as DNA: TGTGCCAGCAGTGGAGGGGGGGCCCCCCCCCATGAGCAGTTCTTC.